This T cell receptor beta chain was obtained from a study of CD8+CD57+ T cells in acquired aplastic anemia. Broader study findings: Levels of CD8+ Simpson's diversity were not significantly distinct in patients versus controls.

Patients included in sequencing had previously demonstrated CD8+CD57+ cell expansion by flow cytometry. As to this clonotype: Its antigen remains unidentified. This may be a read error: a much more frequent sequence differs by one nucleotide.

Investigators profiled TCR beta VDJ and CDR3 from genomic DNA template. A single record per CDR3 protein comes from TCRdb applying MiXCR to the reads. The sample consists of approximately 180,000 distinct CDR3 sequences, roughly 48% of them appearing once. The CDR3 is made up of 13 amino acids. Germline V gene lookup returns CDR1 SNHLY and CDR2 FYNNEI. V gene TRBV2 combines with J gene TRBJ2-5, with no clear D. The sequence came from a human donor with aplastic anemia. The sample taken for sequencing was sorted CD4+, CD8+, or CD8+CD57+ T cells (not recorded which) from PBMCs. CDR3 sequence: CASSYREQETQHF. The CDR3 DNA reads TGTGCCAGCAGTTACCGCGAACAAGAGACCCAGCACTTC.